This T cell receptor beta chain came from a study of naive and memory T cell subsets. The V end was cut by 0 bases, the J end by 1 base, with 4 bases between. Germline lookup yields CDR1 GTSNPN and CDR2 SVGIG (reference sequence). The CDR3 runs 13 residues. Study-level results: Higher TCR numbers at tuberculin sites reflect T cell infiltration, per interpretation.

Sample treatment: skin biopsy from PPD injection site in Mantoux-positive individual. A UMI-containing oligonucleotide was joined by 3' ligation to the TCR cDNA template. Skin biopsies came from PPD injection sites in Mantoux-positive individuals. Cells were not sorted; total RNA input targeted roughly 1 to 1000 ng. Amplification of ligated cDNA took four PCR rounds with SP2 and nested alpha and beta constant primers. Blood and skin TCR RNA was reverse transcribed with alpha and beta constant primers. TCRdb used MiXCR to reprocess the UMI-ligation and nested PCR reads, holding one entry per CDR3 protein. The sample carries tens of thousands of distinct CDR3 sequences, more than 9.5% recorded once. This clonotype was seen more than once but under ten times. Its antigen is currently unknown.

V usage is TRBV30 and J usage is TRBJ1-3, with D unclear. This receptor was taken from an adult in good health. Source: skin, taken from a tuberculin skin test site. The CDR3 loop is CAWSVNSGNTIYF. CDR3 coding DNA: TGTGCCTGGAGTGTTAATTCTGGAAACACCATATATTTT.